This T cell receptor beta chain was sequenced during a study of spatial heterogeneity in lung cancer. About the research overall: The mean occurrence of each unique TCR and UMI combination in raw reads exceeded eight.

Documented time point: sample taken at primary tumor resection. The input material, whole RNA from tumor, nontumor lung or frozen PBMC, was sequenced unsorted. The donors were 55 to 85 patients with non-small cell lung cancer that was early-stage and untreated. V was pared by 0 bases and J by 0 bases, with 12 bases between. The CDR3 consists of 16 residues. Per germline, CDR1 LGHNA and CDR2 YSLEER. Individual TCR cDNA molecules each bore their own unique molecular identifier. A single record per CDR3 protein comes from TCRdb applying MiXCR to the 5' RACE reads. The table has tens of thousands of distinct CDR3 sequences, roughly 12% seen once.

The material sequenced was PBMCs, taken at surgery. This TCR derives from a male donor with early-stage non-small cell lung cancer. The chain combines TRBV4-3 with TRBJ2-7, with a tentative D call TRBD1 (6 bases). The CDR3 loop is CASSQEWDTRSYEQYF. CDR3 bases: TGCGCCAGCAGCCAAGAATGGGACACCCGCTCCTACGAGCAGTACTTC.